Described below is a single T cell receptor beta chain sequence and its context. The data derive from a study of monozygotic twins with cystic fibrosis. CDR3 length equals 14 residues. Germline assignment: CDR1 LGHNA and CDR2 YSLEER. The V segment lost 0 bases and the J segment 9 bases; nucleotides outside the gene matches: 3. Sequencing was performed with immunoSEQ multiplex PCR; in TCRdb, only in-frame clones are kept and a portion is missing. The sample yields around 34,000 clones, around 65% seen once. The sequencing sample was made of blood. This clonotype was sampled from a girl between 5 and 17 years old with cystic fibrosis. This chain links TRBV4-3 with TRBJ2-5; TRBD2 matches at 11 bases. CDR3 residues: CASSQELAGVAQYF. The CDR3 DNA reads as TGCGCCAGCAGCCAAGAACTAGCGGGAGTAGCCCAGTACTTC.